The 16 T cell receptor beta chains listed next were all sequenced from one sample in a study of regulatory dendritic cells for organ transplantation. Sequencing was performed with immunoSEQ multiplex PCR; in TCRdb, only in-frame clones are kept and a portion is missing. The profile shows 30,000 to 40,000 clones, roughly nine tenths of them singletons. The sample taken for sequencing was naive CD4+ T cells from blood. Documented subset: CD45RA+ naive T cells. These receptors all stem from a human donor in good health.

The V gene is TRBV7-6, the J gene TRBJ1-6; D is unresolved. CDR1 and CDR2 (germline): SGHVS, FNYEAQ. This CDR3 is built from 14 residues. Trimming removed 3 bases at V and 9 bases at J, with 12 bases between. DNA of the CDR3: TGTGCCAGCAGCTTCGAGGCAGCCCCTTCACCCCTCCACTTT. Its translation is CASSFEAAPSPLHF. Complete variable domain (other parts from reference TRBV7-6 and TRBJ1-6): GAGVSQSPRYKVTKRGQDVALRCDPISGHVSLYWYRQALGQGPEFLTYFNYEAQQDKSGLPNDRFSAERPEGSISTLTIQRTEQRDSAMYRCASSFEAAPSPLHFGNGTRLTVT.

The chain joins TRBV27 to TRBJ1-4, with D unresolved. CDR1 is MNHEY, CDR2 SMNVEV, per germline (reference sequence). The V gene lost 6 bases and the J gene lost 1 base, with 9 bases spanning the gap. The CDR3 loop spans 14 amino acids. The CDR3 region is CASRQDITNEKLFF. The CDR3 DNA is TGTGCCAGCAGACAAGACATAACTAATGAAAAACTGTTTTTT.

This clone appeared once. The chain combines TRBV19 with TRBJ2-1; 7 bases are shared with TRBD1. This CDR3 contains 17 residues. J gave up 9 bases and V 6 bases, and 20 bases lay outside the gene matches. Germline assignment: CDR1 LNHDA and CDR2 SQIVND (reference sequence). In nucleotides, the CDR3 is TGTGCCAGTAGCACCATCAACAGGGGTTTGAGCACCATTGAGCAGTTCTTC. As protein: CASSTINRGLSTIEQFF.

The chain joins TRBV5-1 to TRBJ2-1; 7 nucleotides agree with TRBD2. This CDR3 comprises 15 residues. With V trimmed by 0 bases and J by 2 bases, 2 bases remained unmatched. The germline CDR1 and CDR2 sequences are SGHRS and YFSETQ. CDR3 protein: CASSLGSGAYNEQFF. DNA of the CDR3: TGCGCCAGCAGCTTGGGAAGCGGGGCCTACAATGAGCAGTTCTTC.

The CDR3 region has the DNA TGTGCCAGCAGTGGTTTGTCAGGGGGCGTAGCGCCCCAGCATTTT. Translating gives CASSGLSGGVAPQHF. J is TRBJ1-5 and V is TRBV2; TRBD1 matches 8 bases. This CDR3 contains 15 residues. Germline trimming cut 4 bases from V and 9 bases from J; bases unmatched to any gene: 11. Looked up from germline, CDR1 is SNHLY and CDR2 is FYNNEI. Combining the CDR3 with reference TRBV2 and TRBJ1-5 gives the whole variable domain EPEVTQTPSHQVTQMGQEVILRCVPISNHLYFYWYRQILGQKVEFLVSFYNNEISEKSEIFDDQFSVERPDGSNFTLKIRSTKLEDSAMYFCASSGLSGGVAPQHFGDGTRLSIL.

In DNA, the CDR3 is TGTGCCAGCTCACCATGGGGGACATCTAGCACAGATACGCAGTATTTT. Its protein product is CASSPWGTSSTDTQYF. The chain has TRBV18 and TRBJ2-3, with a tentative D call TRBD1 (6 bases). Germline-derived CDR1 and CDR2 are KGHSH and LQKENI. The ends were cut back, 2 bases at V and 0 bases at J, with 12 bases in the middle. This CDR3 has 16 residues. Using reference TRBV18 and TRBJ2-3 for the parts outside the CDR3, the full variable domain is NAGVMQNPRHLVRRRGQEARLRCSPMKGHSHVYWYRQLPEEGLKFMVYLQKENIIDESGMPKERFSAEFPKEGPSILRIQQVVRGDSAAYFCASSPWGTSSTDTQYFGPGTRLTVL.

This sequence joins TRBV6-5 and TRBJ2-7, with 8 bases matching TRBD2. The length of the CDR3 is 15 residues. Germline lookup yields CDR1 MNHEY and CDR2 SVGAGI. Losses at the gene ends were 5 bases for V and 1 base for J; bases not matched to a gene: 7. The CDR3 loop reads CASSRPGLGSYEQYF. The DNA of the CDR3 is TGTGCCAGCAGTCGTCCGGGACTAGGGTCCTACGAGCAGTACTTC.

This rearrangement joins TRBV5-8 to TRBJ2-2; D gene unclear. There are 14 residues in the CDR3. Germline values: CDR1 SGHTS, CDR2 YDEGEE. V gave up 2 bases and J gave up 2 bases, with 7 bases separating them. CDR3 DNA: TGTGCCAGCAGCTTATTCCTAAACACCGGGGAGCTGTTTTTT. This translates into CASSLFLNTGELFF.

The V gene is TRBV10-1, the J gene TRBJ2-7; D call uncertain. There are 13 residues in the CDR3. CDR1 is WNHNN, CDR2 SYGVQD, per germline (reference sequence). Trimming took off 0 bases at V and 6 bases at J, with 9 bases between the two ends. CDR3 sequence (DNA): TGCGCCAGCAGTGAGTCGAGCCGCGCCGAGCAGTACTTC. Encoded protein: CASSESSRAEQYF.

The V call is TRBV7-2, the J call TRBJ1-5; no clear D gene. CDR1 and CDR2 from the germline V gene are SGHTA and FQGNSA. The V end was cut by 5 bases, the J end by 0 bases, with 11 bases between. The CDR3 extends over 15 amino acids. The CDR3 nucleotides are TGTGCCAGCAGCCCCTACCTGTATAGCAATCAGCCCCAGCATTTT. Translated: CASSPYLYSNQPQHF.

The V gene is TRBV30, the J gene TRBJ2-1; no firm D call. Trimming left V 4 bases short and J 4 bases short, with 17 bases between. In germline, CDR1 is GTSNPN, CDR2 SVGIG (reference sequence). The CDR3 has 15 residues. CDR3 coding DNA: TGTGCCTGGAACGTGGGGTTGGTGACTTACAATGAGCAGTTCTTC. Its protein is CAWNVGLVTYNEQFF.

This clone appeared a few times. V usage is TRBV7-9 and J usage is TRBJ1-5, with 7 bases aligning to TRBD1. The V segment lost 6 bases and the J segment 7 bases; nucleotides outside the gene matches: 9. Germline V gene lookup returns CDR1 SEHNR and CDR2 FQNEAQ (reference sequence). CDR3 length equals 14 residues. The CDR3: CASSPDRERQPQHF. The CDR3 nucleotides read TGTGCCAGCAGTCCCGACAGGGAAAGGCAGCCCCAGCATTTT.

The rearrangement joins TRBV6-5 to TRBJ1-1; D remains unclear. Germline V lookup: CDR1 MNHEY, CDR2 SVGAGI. This CDR3 region has 16 residues. V was pared by 3 bases and J by 0 bases, with 14 bases between. The chain's CDR3 is CASSYFSSSLNTEAFF. The CDR3 DNA follows: TGTGCCAGCAGTTATTTCTCCAGTTCCTTGAACACTGAAGCTTTCTTT.

This clone has a single count. This chain connects TRBV9 to TRBJ1-3; D gene uncertain. The V gene's germline CDR1 is SGDLS and CDR2 YYNGEE. V shed 0 bases and J shed 4 bases, with 8 bases lying between them. CDR3 length equals 14 residues. The CDR3 protein is CASSVVGNGNTIYF. Written as DNA, the CDR3 is TGTGCCAGCAGCGTAGTAGGGAACGGAAACACCATATATTTT.

CDR3 region: CASSHNRDRVETQYF. As DNA, the CDR3 is TGTGCCAGCAGCCACAATAGGGACAGGGTGGAGACCCAGTACTTC. This chain uses TRBV11-1 with TRBJ2-5; 9 bases line up with TRBD1. This CDR3 has 15 amino acids. The V gene's germline CDR1 is SGHAT and CDR2 FQDESV (reference sequence). The ends lost 5 bases at V and 5 bases at J; junction bases unmatched: 9.

This chain joins TRBV6-5 and TRBJ2-7, with D possibly matching TRBD1 (6 bases). Trimming shortened V by 4 bases and J by 6 bases, and 16 bases separated the two germline ends. Germline V gene data show CDR1 as MNHEY and CDR2 as SVGAGI. The CDR3 totals 14 residues. The CDR3 reads CASSWLMGASEQYF. The CDR3 DNA sequence: TGTGCCAGCAGTTGGCTGATGGGGGCCTCCGAGCAGTACTTC.